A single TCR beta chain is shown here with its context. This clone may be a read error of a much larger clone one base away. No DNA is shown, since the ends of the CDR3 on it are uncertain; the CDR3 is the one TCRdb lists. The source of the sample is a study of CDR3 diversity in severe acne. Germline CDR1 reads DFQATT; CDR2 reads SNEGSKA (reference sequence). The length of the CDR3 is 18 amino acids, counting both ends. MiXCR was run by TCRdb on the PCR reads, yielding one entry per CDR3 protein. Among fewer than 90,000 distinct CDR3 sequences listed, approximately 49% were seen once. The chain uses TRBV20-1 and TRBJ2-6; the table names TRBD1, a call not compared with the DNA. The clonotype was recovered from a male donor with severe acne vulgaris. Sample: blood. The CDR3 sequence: CSARVGTGSLSGANVPTF.